These 2 T cell receptor beta chains share one sample of origin, sequenced in a study of blood T cell repertoires in COVID-19. The protocol was immunoSEQ multiplex PCR, while the TCRdb copy is restricted to in-frame clones and leaves out a portion. The table lists approximately 270,000 clones, approximately 86% of them singletons. Input material: peripheral blood. The origin of the receptors is a human donor with COVID-19, enrolled during active disease. The donor label of this sample is uncertain.

The chain combines TRBV6-1 with TRBJ1-2; D call uncertain. This CDR3 is 18 amino acids long. The germline V and J ends were trimmed by 3 bases and 4 bases, with 24 bases remaining between them. Germline CDR1 reads MNHNS; CDR2 reads SASEGT. Written as DNA, the CDR3 is TGTGCCAGCAGTGACAGTAAAAGAGACCTGCGTCGAGGCTATGGCTACACCTTC. It is translated as CASSDSKRDLRRGYGYTF.

The chain recombines TRBV5-1 with TRBJ2-3, with D hard to call. CDR3 length: 12 amino acids. The germline V and J ends were trimmed by 0 bases and 5 bases, with 4 bases remaining between them. The V gene's germline CDR1 is SGHRS and CDR2 YFSETQ. The CDR3 region has the DNA TGCGCCAGCAGCTTGGATCTAGATACGCAGTATTTT. Residues: CASSLDLDTQYF.